This T cell receptor beta chain emerged from a study of regulatory T cells in long-lasting Graves disease. Study observations and caveats: Newly diagnosed disease favored TRBV20-1 and TRBJ2-1 over persistent disease.

The CDR3 spans 16 residues. The V end was cut by 6 bases, the J end by 0 bases, with 15 bases between. Germline V CDR1 and CDR2: MNHNS, SASEGT. Arm-PCR of CDR3 regions and iRepertoire HTBI primers were the basis on which TCR beta libraries were built. TCRdb reanalysed the multiplex PCR reads using MiXCR and keeps one entry per CDR3 protein. The table records some 370,000 distinct CDR3 sequences, about a fifth of them present only once. Time point specified: persistent/refractory GD, antithyroid drugs over 5 years with positive TRAb. The TCR library was prepared using RNA isolated from PBMCs. On this clonotype itself: Its antigen is still unknown.

The clonotype was recovered from a female donor with Graves disease. The chain couples TRBV6-1 to TRBJ2-1, with D unresolved. The input for sequencing was peripheral blood mononuclear cells (PBMCs), taken when the disease was refractory, from a patient treated with antithyroid drugs. CDR3 amino acids: CASRTRDQSSYNEQFF. The CDR3 bases are TGTGCCAGCAGGACCCGCGACCAGAGCTCCTACAATGAGCAGTTCTTC.